This T cell receptor beta chain appears in the sequencing data of a study of cytomegalovirus exposure and HLA in healthy donors. General observations from the study: Accounts indicate the classifier identified cytomegalovirus status with strong specificity and sensitivity. With later analysis, a missense DCLRE1C variant became linked to TCR beta V- and J-gene trimming.

Germline CDR1 MNHNS, CDR2 SASEGT. V was pared by 6 bases and J by 5 bases, with 9 bases of the junction left unmatched. The CDR3 loop spans 14 amino acids. PCR involved 60 Vbeta and 13 Jbeta primers. Sequencing used immunoSEQ multiplex PCR; TCRdb keeps in-frame clones, though not all of them. This table has some 120,000 clones, about 80% appearing once. Concerning this clone itself: Its target is not known.

All the people who gave samples were healthy bone marrow donors. The clonotype comes from a man aged 30 to 39 in good health and CMV-seronegative. Input material: PBMCs. The V call is TRBV6-1, the J call TRBJ2-5; TRBD1 agrees at 7 bases. CDR3 DNA sequence: TGTGCCAGCAGCGCCCACAGGGGCGGGGAGACCCAGTACTTC. This translates into CASSAHRGGETQYF.